These 20 T cell receptor beta chains were sequenced from one sample in a study of early T cells in non-severe SARS-CoV-2 infection. TCRdb recomputed calls from the 5' RACE reads with MiXCR, one row per CDR3 protein. The sample lists tens of thousands of distinct CDR3 sequences; 15% to 20% were seen once. The sequencing here drew on whole blood, taken at baseline. Receptor source: an adult who was a healthcare worker with PCR-confirmed SARS-CoV-2 infection or an uninfected control (not recorded which).

This clonotype came up a few times. The chain has TRBV29-1 and TRBJ2-1; TRBD2 matches at 13 bases. The germline V gene encodes CDR1 SQVTM and CDR2 ANQGSEA. The CDR3 has 16 residues. V shed 7 bases and J 0 bases; nucleotides not matched to a gene: 6. The DNA for the CDR3 is TGCAGCGACGGGACTAGCGGGACGGACTCCTACAATGAGCAGTTCTTC. Its translation is CSDGTSGTDSYNEQFF.

This clonotype occurred a few times. This sequence joins TRBV2 and TRBJ2-3; D unresolved. Germline V gene data show CDR1 as SNHLY and CDR2 as FYNNEI. Trimming removed 5 bases from V and 0 bases from J, with 9 bases in between. This CDR3 has 14 amino acids. This chain's CDR3 is CASSRLPSTDTQYF. For the CDR3, the DNA is TGTGCCAGCAGTCGACTCCCTAGCACAGATACGCAGTATTTT.

The CDR3 DNA is TGTGCCAGCAGCGCTGGGGGTAGCGGGAGGGTGAGTGGGCAGTTCTTC. It is translated as CASSAGGSGRVSGQFF. J is TRBJ2-1 and V is TRBV7-2, with 11 positions matching TRBD2. This CDR3 has 16 residues. J lost 12 bases, V lost 5 bases, and 15 bases had no gene match. CDR1 and CDR2 from the germline V gene are SGHTA and FQGNSA.

The rearrangement links TRBV6-2 or TRBV6-3 to TRBJ2-7, with D perhaps matching TRBD1 (6 bases). The CDR3 consists of 13 residues. The germline V gene encodes CDR1 MNHEY and CDR2 SVGEGT. The V gene lost 8 bases and the J gene lost 2 bases, with 13 bases spanning the gap. CDR3 protein: CASSRTAPYEQYF. The CDR3 bases are TGTGCCAGCTCTCGGACAGCACCCTACGAGCAGTACTTC.

The chain is built from TRBV2 and TRBJ2-2; 7 nucleotides match TRBD2. After removal of 3 bases from V and 4 bases from J, the junction contained 2 bases not matched to a gene. CDR3 length: 14 residues. The V gene's germline CDR1 is SNHLY and CDR2 FYNNEI. The CDR3: CASSDTGGTGELFF. The CDR3 region has the DNA TGTGCCAGCAGTGATACGGGGGGCACCGGGGAGCTGTTTTTT. Using reference TRBV2 and TRBJ2-2 for the parts outside the CDR3, the full variable domain is EPEVTQTPSHQVTQMGQEVILRCVPISNHLYFYWYRQILGQKVEFLVSFYNNEISEKSEIFDDQFSVERPDGSNFTLKIRSTKLEDSAMYFCASSDTGGTGELFFGEGSRLTVL.

The chain recombines TRBV14 with TRBJ2-3; D gene unclear. Germline V gene data show CDR1 as SGHDN and CDR2 as FVKESK. The CDR3 covers 13 residues. Trimming left V 1 base short and J 8 bases short, with 10 bases between. The CDR3 protein is CASSQVSGTTQYF. The CDR3 bases are TGTGCCAGCAGCCAAGTTAGTGGAACTACGCAGTATTTT. Drawing the rest from reference TRBV14 and TRBJ2-3, the complete variable domain is EAGVTQFPSHSVIEKGQTVTLRCDPISGHDNLYWYRRVMGKEIKFLLHFVKESKQDESGMPNNRFLAERTGGTYSTLKVQPAELEDSGVYFCASSQVSGTTQYFGPGTRLTVL.

CDR3 coding DNA: TGTGCCAGCAGCCCCTGGACAGGGTTCACAGATACGCAGTATTTT. It yields the protein CASSPWTGFTDTQYF. The V and J genes are TRBV7-2 and TRBJ2-3; TRBD1 matches 8 bases. Germline CDR1 and CDR2: SGHTA and FQGNSA. The CDR3 consists of 15 residues. V shed 5 bases, J shed 2 bases, and the junction held 6 bases outside the gene matches.

The J gene is TRBJ2-2, the V gene TRBV12-3 or TRBV12-4; 13 nucleotides match TRBD2. This CDR3 is built from 15 residues. V shed 5 bases, J shed 7 bases, and the junction held 4 bases outside the gene matches. The CDR3 here is CASSTSGRGVGELFF. In DNA, the CDR3 is TGTGCCAGCAGTACTAGCGGGAGGGGAGTCGGGGAGCTGTTTTTT.

This chain uses TRBV28 with TRBJ1-5; no definite D call. V gave up 2 bases and J gave up 4 bases, with 3 bases separating them. The CDR3 length is 12 residues. CDR1 MDHEN and CDR2 SYDVKM come from the germline V gene. CDR3 amino acids: CASSLVNQPQHF. The CDR3 nucleotides are TGTGCCAGCAGTTTAGTGAATCAGCCCCAGCATTTT.

J is TRBJ2-5 and V is TRBV12-3 or TRBV12-4, with D perhaps matching TRBD2 (5 bases). V was pared by 3 bases and J by 5 bases, with 10 bases between. The CDR3 has 13 residues. CDR3 coding DNA: TGTGCCAGCAGTTTCCTCCGGAGGGAGACCCAGTACTTC. Residues: CASSFLRRETQYF.

The chain links TRBV19 to TRBJ1-5, with 7 bases that match TRBD1. Looked up from germline, CDR1 is LNHDA and CDR2 is SQIVND (reference sequence). J was trimmed by 8 bases and V by 9 bases; bases with no gene match: 10. CDR3 length: 13 amino acids. The CDR3 bases are TGTGCCAGGAGGGGGCCGGCTTTTGAGCCCCAGCATTTT. It codes for CARRGPAFEPQHF.

The gene calls are TRBV20-1 and TRBJ2-3; the D gene is possibly TRBD2 (6 bases). Germline V gene lookup returns CDR1 DFQATT and CDR2 SNEGSKA (reference sequence). Trimming stripped 6 bases from V and 1 base from J, with 11 bases between. This CDR3 contains 13 residues. CDR3 DNA: TGCAGTGCATCGACGGGGGGCACAGATACGCAGTATTTT. Translated, it gives CSASTGGTDTQYF.

With respect to this clonotype: Its ends do not fully match the called genes, so a read error is possible. The chain has TRBV7-8 and TRBJ2-3, with D tentatively TRBD1 or TRBD2 (7 bases each). The CDR3 runs to 18 residues. Germline V lookup: CDR1 SGHVS, CDR2 FQNEAQ. The DNA for the CDR3 is TGTGCCAGCAGCTTACGCCCAAACAGCGGGACAGTAACAGATGCGCAGTATTTT. Protein sequence: CASSLRPNSGTVTDAQYF. The entire variable domain, with the rest obtained from reference TRBV7-8 and TRBJ2-3, is as follows: GAGVSQSPRYKVAKRGQDVALRCDPISGHVSLFWYQQALGQGPEFLTYFQNEAQLDKSGLPSDRFFAERPEGSVSTLKIQRTQQEDSAVYLCASSLRPNSGTVTDAQYFGPGTRLTVL.

This clonotype has ten or more counts. The rearrangement links TRBV7-9 to TRBJ1-2; D might be TRBD1 (5 bases). CDR1 is SEHNR and CDR2 is FQNEAQ in the germline V gene (reference sequence). The CDR3 has 13 amino acids. The V gene lost 5 bases and the J gene lost 3 bases, with 10 bases spanning the gap. CDR3 protein: CASSGDWDYGYTF. The CDR3 DNA is TGTGCCAGCAGCGGGGACTGGGACTATGGCTACACCTTC. Using reference TRBV7-9 and TRBJ1-2 for the parts outside the CDR3, the full variable domain is DTGVSQNPRHKITKRGQNVTFRCDPISEHNRLYWYRQTLGQGPEFLTYFQNEAQLEKSRLLSDRFSAERPKGSFSTLEIQRTEQGDSAMYLCASSGDWDYGYTFGSGTRLTVV.

This clonotype was seen only a few times. V is TRBV30 and J is TRBJ1-2; 7 bases are a match to TRBD1. The CDR3 totals 13 residues. Germline V lookup: CDR1 GTSNPN, CDR2 SVGIG (reference sequence). After removal of 3 bases from V and 2 bases from J, the junction contained 3 bases not matched to a gene. The CDR3 DNA follows: TGTGCCTGGAGCCTACAGGGGAACTATGGCTACACCTTC. This gives the protein CAWSLQGNYGYTF.

The chain joins TRBV6-5 to TRBJ2-7; D unresolved. The CDR3 is 13 amino acids. Trimming shortened V by 5 bases and J by 4 bases, and 12 bases separated the two germline ends. Germline loops: CDR1 MNHEY, CDR2 SVGAGI. CDR3 loop: CASSRRVAYEQYF. The CDR3, as DNA: TGTGCCAGCAGTCGTCGCGTGGCATACGAGCAGTACTTC.

The chain recombines TRBV10-3 with TRBJ1-1; possibly TRBD1 for D (5 bases). This CDR3 is built from 14 residues. V dropped 8 bases and J dropped 10 bases, with 23 bases sitting between them. Per the germline V gene, CDR1 is ENHRY and CDR2 is SYGVKD. The CDR3 spells CAISGGRGEGVAFF. The CDR3 region has the DNA TGTGCCATCTCGGGAGGGAGGGGAGAGGGAGTAGCTTTCTTT.

This clonotype was recorded once. This rearrangement joins TRBV20-1 to TRBJ2-3; TRBD2 aligns across 11 bases. The J segment lost 8 bases and the V segment lost 3 bases, leaving 10 bases of the junction unmatched. CDR3 length: 15 amino acids. Germline lookup yields CDR1 DFQATT and CDR2 SNEGSKA (reference sequence). The CDR3 spells CSARSFTSGSFTQYF. The DNA of the CDR3 is TGCAGTGCTAGGTCCTTTACTAGCGGGAGTTTTACGCAGTATTTT.

This clonotype has a handful of counts. V gene TRBV4-1 combines with J gene TRBJ2-7; 8 nucleotides match TRBD1. CDR3 length equals 15 residues. Trimming cost V 1 base and J 5 bases; bases outside gene matches: 7. CDR1 and CDR2 (germline): MGHRA, YSYEKL. The CDR3 loop is CASSQGADRVNEQYF. The CDR3 DNA sequence: TGCGCCAGCAGCCAAGGGGCGGACAGGGTGAACGAGCAGTACTTC.

V gene TRBV20-1 combines with J gene TRBJ2-3, with TRBD2 as a possible D gene (6 bases). The CDR3 loop spans 14 amino acids. CDR1 and CDR2 (germline): DFQATT, SNEGSKA (reference sequence). V was clipped by 1 base and J by 6 bases, with 14 bases between them. CDR3 nucleotides: TGCAGTGCTAGAGGTAGCGGAAATGTGGATACGCAGTATTTT. It yields the protein CSARGSGNVDTQYF.